This TCR beta chain derives from a study of cytotoxic CD8 clonotypes in ibrutinib-treated CLL. The overall study: Of the patients, 11 were relapsed/refractory, approximately 15 treatment-naive and 17 to 18 IGHV unmutated. Study results and limitations: In sustained-remission versus progressing patients, sampling times differed. Public clonotypes were seen rarely and were contracted or stable on treatment.

Sequencing sought depths of 1 in 200,000 to 1 in 1 million T cells. This table comes from immunoSEQ multiplex PCR, and its TCRdb copy is limited to in-frame clones, with some not included. The sample lists some 300,000 clones, around four fifths seen once, with approximately 7% in the top ten. This CDR3 is 14 amino acids long. The germline V gene encodes CDR1 LNHDA and CDR2 SQIVND (reference sequence). V gave up 5 bases and J gave up 1 base, with 6 bases separating them. This clone was counted a few times. Its antigen is still unknown. The chain combines TRBV19 with TRBJ2-6; D assignment may be TRBD1 or TRBD2 (5 bases each). The input for sequencing was PBMCs, taken before ibrutinib treatment. The clonotype originates from a human donor with chronic lymphocytic leukemia. CDR3 DNA: TGTGCCAGTAGTTGGGGGTCTGGGGCCAACGTCCTGACTTTC. Protein sequence: CASSWGSGANVLTF.